The TCR beta chain under discussion was sequenced for a study of regulatory T cells in long-lasting Graves disease (dated by TCRdb to about 2021). Regarding the research as a whole: In the newly diagnosed Graves' disease group, patients had been taking antithyroid drugs for less than 3 months. This study used TCR sequencing and RNA sequencing of peripheral blood to compare persistent Graves' disease patients against newly diagnosed Graves' disease patients. The study was conducted in China and was registered as a clinical trial. A total of roughly 35 samples underwent TCR sequencing: some 13 from persistent and some 20 from newly diagnosed Graves' disease patients. The study at large found these results: More public clonotypes were shared among persistent patients (roughly 3,000) than among newly diagnosed patients (more than 900). Lower TCR Shannon entropy and fewer highly expanded clones were observed in persistent Graves' disease patients than in newly diagnosed patients, which suggested clonal expansion. The authors acknowledged the small sample size as a limitation that may reduce accuracy. Only peripheral blood was studied, because thyroid tissue, the primary lesion, was inaccessible. Sequencing and analysis were restricted to the TCR beta chain.

The time point label, read with the paper, signifies: newly diagnosed GD, antithyroid drugs for less than 3 months. For both TCR sequencing and RNA sequencing, RNA was extracted from PBMCs in TRIzol. The diagnosis of Graves' disease was made according to American Thyroid Association guidelines. Recruitment of patients was carried out at an endocrinology department in Xi'an, China. Each patient gave approximately 10 milliliters of peripheral blood, collected in an EDTA anticoagulant tube. PBMCs were isolated by Ficoll Paque Plus density gradient separation without further T cell sorting. An Agilent 2100 Bioanalyzer and agarose gel were used to check RNA quality, and a NanoDrop 2000 was used to measure RNA concentration. Library generation was performed with multiplex PCR. For sequencing, an Illumina HiSeq 4000 was employed. CDR3 regions were amplified by Arm-PCR with iRepertoire HTBI primers to construct TCR beta libraries. Before sequencing, the PCR products went through gel purification. The original methods were these. Gene usage analysis of CDR3 amino acid clonotypes relied on the 55 to 80 TRBV and 14 TRBJ segments identified across samples. COPE and FqMerger were used to merge the filtered high-quality paired reads into contigs. Contigs were aligned with BLAST to IMGT TRBV, TRBD and TRBJ reference genes, and CDR3 was defined per IMGT. Any clonotype with a frequency above 0.1% was classified as a highly expanded clone. Shannon entropy served as the measure of repertoire diversity, while the Gini coefficient captured V-J evenness. Public clonotypes were defined as clonotypes shared by more than one individual. TCRdb reprocessing: public reads trimmed at Q25 with fastp, clones called with MiXCR, in-frame beta chains kept. Identical CDR3 proteins give one entry, which carries the most common genes and DNA. TCRdb, not the authors, supplied the V and J calls. This sample is represented by 550,000 to 700,000 distinct CDR3 sequences; 15% to 20% of them were singletons. Of the sample, around 12% is held by the ten largest clones.

This clonotype was observed a handful of times. The clone's antigen remains unknown. The record has no base qualities; no much larger clone is one base away. In addition, the sample was reused for a study of T cells in Graves' hyperthyroidism and ophthalmopathy. From the second report: Stable Graves' hyperthyroidism was defined as no progression to ophthalmopathy during 18 months of follow-up. Hyperthyroidism patients were newly diagnosed, had a disease duration of under 2 months, and were aged 18 to 65 years. The study excluded patients with uncontrolled infections, other autoimmune diseases, pregnancy or lactation. Clinical symptoms, serum thyroxine and TRAb, thyroid ultrasound, and orbital computed tomography formed the basis for the diagnoses. For the first round of RT-PCR on the TCR CDR3, the HTBI primer set was used together with the Qiagen OneStep RT-PCR kit. Blood samples also contained most of the expanded thyroid clonotypes (frequency above 0.001), which suggests that blood repertoires may reflect thyroid immune responses. A model built on a 13 V-J signature distinguished ophthalmopathy from stable hyperthyroidism, reaching 85% to 90% sensitivity and 81.08% specificity in cross-validation and 80%/75% in testing. During validation, the model predicted progression to ophthalmopathy a median of approximately 6 months ahead of onset, with almost 71% sensitivity and more than 72% specificity. To identify distinguishing TCR V-J signatures, a discovery cohort of about a hundred patients was used, comprising 43 with Graves' ophthalmopathy and some 57 with stable Graves' hyperthyroidism. Prospective prediction of ophthalmopathy was tested in an independent validation cohort consisting of 18 hyperthyroidism patients and 15 to 17 patients who later progressed to ophthalmopathy. The approximately 100 discovery patients were divided at random into training and test sets in a 7:3 ratio. In six Graves' hyperthyroidism patients, the study also compared T-cell repertoires from thyroid tissue with T-cell repertoires from blood. Once sampling was done, hyperthyroidism patients were given methimazole at a starting dose of 30 mg daily, whereas ophthalmopathy patients were given high-dose intravenous methylprednisolone. A second multiplex PCR round built the libraries, followed by size selection and purification. The libraries were sequenced on an Illumina HiSeq2000 using paired-end 100 bp reads. SOAPnuke was used to process the raw data, removing reads that contained adapters or uncalled bases, had a mean Phred below 15, or lacked an exact match to the constant primer or identifier. High-quality paired reads were merged with COPE v1.2.5, and unique nucleotide sequences were defined as clonotypes. MiTCR v1.1 was used to align clonotypes to the IMGT TRBV, TRBD and TRBJ reference segments. Analysis was restricted to V-J combinations with a frequency above 0.0001, which covered about 99% of repertoires. A TCS score was defined as the ratio of F50 (clonal expansion) to E x V (chaos), with BLOSUM62-based TCRdist applied between CDR3 peptides within each V-J. Welch's t-statistics and random forest reduced 500 to 650 V-J features to about 13, which were used in a naive Bayes classifier (R e1071). Sample size was not statistically predetermined, and blinding of investigators to group allocation was not performed. TCR Vbeta CDR3 sequencing of 120 to 150 peripheral blood samples (roughly 41 ophthalmopathy, 75 hyperthyroidism and 17 progressor patients) is reported in the paper.

Sequenced material: peripheral blood mononuclear cells (PBMCs), taken at new diagnosis, from a patient treated with antithyroid drugs. The receptor comes from a man aged 18 to 35 with Graves disease. Donor details come from another sample of the same person, matched by shared clones.

The DNA is TGTGCCAGCAGTCGGACAGGGGGCGCTTCCGGGGCCAACGTCCTGACTTTC. This sequence encodes CASSRTGGASGANVLTF. The V and J genes are TRBV6-2 or TRBV6-3 and TRBJ2-6; TRBD1 fits 11 bases in the junction. Its CDR3 holds 17 amino acids, cysteine through phenylalanine. The only DNA kept is the CDR3, 51 bases in frame from the first base. Trimming removed 5 bases from V and 4 bases from J; the gene matches leave 7 bases unexplained. The CDR1 and CDR2 encoded by the germline V gene are MNHEY and SVGEGT.